This TCR beta chain was profiled in a study of T-cell memory formation after mild COVID-19. The overall study: Clusters of TCRs were largely donor specific. Points from the study as a whole: Clones that shrank (day 15 to 85) were balanced CD4/CD8, whereas later expanders leaned CD4+. The pre-infection memory compartment contained some responding clones, suggesting cross-reactive memory joined.

With 4 bases removed from V and 3 bases from J, the gap between germline ends came to 12 bases. The V gene's germline CDR1 is KGHSH and CDR2 LQKENI. The CDR3 totals 15 residues. Concerning this clonotype itself: Its specificity is not known.

5'RACE primed from the constant segment yielded TCR alpha and TCR beta cDNA libraries bearing sample barcodes and UMIs. TCRdb re-called the 5' RACE reads through MiXCR, storing one row per CDR3 protein. The sample has 400,000 or so distinct CDR3 sequences; around 18% are singletons. The chain joins TRBV18 to TRBJ1-4; perhaps TRBD1 as D (5 bases). Sample: PBMCs or a T cell subset sorted from them (not recorded which). The TCR was taken from an adult woman who had mild COVID-19 (a few samples of this study predate the infection). Cell type and time point are not known. The CDR3 nucleotides are TGTGCCAGCTCACTCACCGGGGGTGCTAATGAAAAACTGTTTTTT. It specifies CASSLTGGANEKLFF.